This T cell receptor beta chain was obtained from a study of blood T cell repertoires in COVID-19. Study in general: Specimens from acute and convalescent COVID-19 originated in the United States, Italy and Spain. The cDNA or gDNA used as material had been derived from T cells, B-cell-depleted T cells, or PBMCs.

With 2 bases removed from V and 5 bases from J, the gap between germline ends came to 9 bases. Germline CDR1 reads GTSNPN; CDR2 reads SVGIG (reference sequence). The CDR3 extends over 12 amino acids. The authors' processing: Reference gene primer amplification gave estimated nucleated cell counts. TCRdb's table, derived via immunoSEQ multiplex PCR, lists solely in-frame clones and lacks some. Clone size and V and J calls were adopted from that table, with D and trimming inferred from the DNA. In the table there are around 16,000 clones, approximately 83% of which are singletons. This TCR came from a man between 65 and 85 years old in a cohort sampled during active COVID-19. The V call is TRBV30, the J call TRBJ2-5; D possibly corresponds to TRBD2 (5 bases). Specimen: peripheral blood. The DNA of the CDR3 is TGTGCCTGGAGTATGCGGAGGGAGACCCAGTACTTC. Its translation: CAWSMRRETQYF.